This TCR beta chain was identified in a study of molecular identifiers for immune sequencing clone quantification. General study points: Effector cells had over 99% of their molecules in clones above 20 RNA copies, while naive cells had under 1%.

CD8+CD4-CCR7+CD45RA+ sorting gave the naive CD8 T cells. There are many counts of this clonotype. Antigen unknown. Trimming at V came to 0 bases and at J to 4 bases, leaving 7 bases not matched to a gene. CDR1 DFQATT and CDR2 SNEGSKA come from the germline V gene (reference sequence). CDR3 length equals 15 residues. Using its own MiXCR run on the PCR reads, TCRdb lists one record per CDR3 protein. The sample consists of around 470,000 distinct CDR3 sequences, 25% of them appearing once. The specimen sequenced was naive CD8+ T cells from blood, with Jurkat cell RNA spiked in. Subset reported: FACS-sorted CD8+CD4-CCR7+CD45RA+ naive T cells. The chain carries TRBV20-1 and TRBJ1-2; 8 nucleotides align to TRBD1. The sequence derives from a human donor in good health. Some libraries in this study had Jurkat cell RNA spiked in. CDR3 sequence: CSARDRDRRVYGYTF. The CDR3, as DNA: TGCAGTGCTAGAGATAGGGACAGGCGGGTCTATGGCTACACCTTC.